This is a list of T cell receptor beta chains from one sample in a study of cytomegalovirus exposure and HLA in healthy donors. Clones were read by immunoSEQ multiplex PCR, and TCRdb kept only the in-frame ones, dropping some. The table has 120,000 to 150,000 clones, around 79% seen once; the top ten hold about 1.7%. The sample comprised PBMCs. The origin of the receptors is a woman in her 30s in good health and CMV-seronegative. Both conserved end residues are part of each CDR3. The D gene is left open where the match is weak. Size is omitted from some rows. Given values are once, few, many or a class for expanded clones.

CDR3,DNA,size,V,J,D
CASSLAGATEAFF,TGTGCCAGCAGTTTAGCGGGGGCCACTGAAGCTTTCTTT,NA,TRBV27,TRBJ1-1,NA
CASSPTQVTYEQYF,TGTGCCAGCAGCCCAACCCAGGTAACCTACGAGCAGTACTTC,few,TRBV5-4,TRBJ2-7,NA
CASSLEDIRETQYF,TGTGCCAGCAGCTTGGAGGACATACGGGAGACCCAGTACTTC,NA,TRBV5-4,TRBJ2-5,NA
CASSLMGQGVGNTEAFF,TGCGCCAGCAGCTTGATGGGACAGGGGGTGGGGAACACTGAAGCTTTCTTT,NA,TRBV5-1,TRBJ1-1,TRBD1
CASSGDHRGPRYGYTF,TGTGCCAGCAGCGGAGATCACAGGGGGCCAAGGTATGGCTACACCTTC,NA,TRBV7-8,TRBJ1-2,TRBD1
CASSPHGFF,TGTGCCAGCAGCCCCCACGGTTTCTTT,NA,TRBV7-6,TRBJ1-1,NA
CASLHGGEGYNEKLFF,TGTGCCAGCCTCCACGGGGGTGAGGGGTATAATGAAAAACTGTTTTTT,NA,TRBV6-6,TRBJ1-4,NA
CASSVNLGQGIQPQHF,TGTGCCAGCAGTGTCAACTTGGGACAGGGGATTCAGCCCCAGCATTTT,few,TRBV28,TRBJ1-5,TRBD1
CASTRIHYEQYF,TGTGCCAGCACCAGAATACACTACGAGCAGTACTTC,NA,TRBV2,TRBJ2-7,NA
CASSPGPRNSPLHF,TGTGCCAGCAGTCCAGGGCCGAGGAATTCACCCCTCCACTTT,NA,TRBV7-2,TRBJ1-6,NA
CAWSETGGLQPQHF,TGTGCCTGGAGTGAGACAGGGGGCCTTCAGCCCCAGCATTTT,NA,TRBV30,TRBJ1-5,TRBD1
CSVSPGTQYF,TGCAGCGTCTCTCCGGGTACGCAGTATTTT,NA,TRBV29-1,TRBJ2-3,NA
CASSLKGGGGAETQYF,TGTGCCAGCAGCTTAAAGGGTGGCGGGGGGGCCGAGACCCAGTACTTC,NA,TRBV7-9,TRBJ2-5,TRBD2
CAWSAALRGREQYF,TGTGCCTGGAGTGCGGCGTTACGGGGAAGGGAGCAGTACTTC,few,TRBV30,TRBJ2-7,NA
CAYLGQFQREQYF,TGTGCCTACCTGGGACAGTTCCAAAGAGAGCAGTACTTC,NA,TRBV30,TRBJ2-7,TRBD1
CASSLAGTGVGTEAFF,TGTGCCAGCAGCCTAGCAGGGACAGGGGTAGGGACTGAAGCTTTCTTT,NA,TRBV7-6,TRBJ1-1,TRBD1
CASSYGTQLEKLFF,TGTGCCAGCAGTTACGGGACACAACTTGAAAAACTGTTTTTT,NA,TRBV6-5,TRBJ1-4,NA
CASSRQGSSYEQYF,TGTGCCAGCAGTCGACAGGGAAGCTCCTACGAGCAGTACTTC,few,TRBV27,TRBJ2-7,TRBD1
CASSERDRDGYTF,TGTGCCAGCAGTGAAAGGGACAGGGATGGCTACACCTTC,few,TRBV6-1,TRBJ1-2,TRBD1
CASSVGLAGGSSSYNEQFF,TGTGCCAGCAGCGTAGGTCTAGCGGGGGGATCGAGCTCCTACAATGAGCAGTTCTTC,few,TRBV9,TRBJ2-1,TRBD2
CASSQEGTQYF,TGTGCCAGCAGCCAGGAGGGGACCCAGTACTTC,NA,TRBV11-2,TRBJ2-5,NA
CASSLIQGTAEQYF,TGTGCCAGCAGTTTAATACAGGGGACGGCCGAGCAGTACTTC,NA,TRBV28,TRBJ2-7,TRBD1
CSVEERRGSSYEQYF,TGCAGCGTTGAAGAGCGGCGGGGCTCCTCCTACGAGCAGTACTTC,NA,TRBV29-1,TRBJ2-7,NA
CASNPGLAGGRATQYF,TGTGCCAGCAACCCGGGACTAGCGGGGGGGCGAGCGACCCAGTACTTC,NA,TRBV2,TRBJ2-5,TRBD2
CASSGGAGANVLTF,TGTGCCAGCAGTGGCGGGGCCGGGGCCAACGTCCTGACTTTC,NA,TRBV6-4,TRBJ2-6,NA
CASSLAGGGQPQHF,TGTGCCAGCAGCTTAGCGGGGGGTGGTCAGCCCCAGCATTTT,few,TRBV11-1,TRBJ1-5,NA
CATSQDLADYEQYF,TGTGCCACCAGCCAGGACCTAGCGGACTACGAGCAGTACTTC,NA,TRBV15,TRBJ2-7,TRBD2
CASSLGDINQETQYF,TGTGCCAGCAGCTTAGGGGACATCAACCAAGAGACCCAGTACTTC,NA,TRBV7-6,TRBJ2-5,NA
CASSQDRVDSNQPQHF,TGCGCCAGCAGCCAAGATCGGGTGGATAGCAATCAGCCCCAGCATTTT,NA,TRBV4-3,TRBJ1-5,NA
CAISEGPFETGSANQPQHF,TGTGCCATCAGTGAGGGACCCTTCGAAACGGGGAGTGCGAATCAGCCCCAGCATTTT,NA,TRBV10-3,TRBJ1-5,NA
CASSLSPYNEQFF,TGTGCCAGCAGTCTTTCTCCCTACAATGAGCAGTTCTTC,NA,TRBV7-7,TRBJ2-1,NA
CASSIGGVQETQYF,TGTGCCAGTAGTATAGGGGGGGTACAAGAGACCCAGTACTTC,NA,TRBV19,TRBJ2-5,NA
CASSFDRNYGYTF,TGTGCCAGCAGCTTTGACAGAAACTATGGCTACACCTTC,NA,TRBV2,TRBJ1-2,NA
CASSQGSAPYF,TGCGCCAGCAGCCAAGGGAGCGCCCCGTACTTC,NA,TRBV4-1,TRBJ2-7,NA
CASSVAGGHADTQYF,TGTGCCAGCAGCGTAGCGGGGGGGCACGCAGATACGCAGTATTTT,NA,TRBV9,TRBJ2-3,TRBD2
CASSSRAGAYEQYF,TGTGCCAGCAGTTCTCGGGCAGGGGCCTACGAGCAGTACTTC,NA,TRBV27,TRBJ2-7,NA
CASSEVQGAYGYTF,TGTGCCAGCAGTGAAGTCCAGGGTGCCTATGGCTACACCTTC,NA,TRBV6-1,TRBJ1-2,NA
CASSFDRASGANVLTF,TGTGCCAGCAGTTTTGACAGGGCCTCTGGGGCCAACGTCCTGACTTTC,NA,TRBV6-5,TRBJ2-6,TRBD1
CASSPGQQSFEKLFF,TGTGCCAGCAGCCCGGGACAGCAGTCATTTGAAAAACTGTTTTTT,NA,TRBV27,TRBJ1-4,TRBD1
CASSDWTGGNTEAFF,TGTGCCAGCAGTGACTGGACAGGGGGAAACACTGAAGCTTTCTTT,NA,TRBV6-1,TRBJ1-1,TRBD1
CASSSGPTRETQYF,TGTGCCAGCAGCTCTGGGCCCACCCGGGAGACCCAGTACTTC,NA,TRBV7-9,TRBJ2-5,NA
CASSVDSYYGYTF,TGTGCCAGCAGCGTAGACAGCTACTATGGCTACACCTTC,NA,TRBV9,TRBJ1-2,NA
CASEKDRGPHLDETDGTDTQYF,TGTGCCAGCGAAAAGGACAGGGGCCCACACCTAGACGAGACGGACGGCACAGATACGCAGTATTTT,NA,TRBV12-1,TRBJ2-3,NA
CASSLDRTGLLLAFF,TGTGCCAGCAGCTTAGACCGGACAGGGCTCCTATTAGCTTTCTTT,NA,TRBV7-8,TRBJ1-1,TRBD1
CASSQERTSNPYEQYF,TGCGCCAGCAGCCAAGAGCGGACATCCAATCCCTACGAGCAGTACTTC,few,TRBV4-1,TRBJ2-7,NA
CASSITRGWLRLNTEAFF,TGTGCCAGTAGTATAACGCGGGGGTGGTTGCGCTTGAACACTGAAGCTTTCTTT,few,TRBV19,TRBJ1-1,NA
CASSSVGGHNSPLHF,TGCGCCAGCAGTAGCGTCGGGGGACATAATTCACCCCTCCACTTT,NA,TRBV5-1,TRBJ1-6,NA
CASSLALGGGTDTQYF,TGTGCCAGCAGCTTAGCGCTCGGGGGGGGAACAGATACGCAGTATTTT,NA,TRBV7-2,TRBJ2-3,TRBD2
CSVGVGTGTEAFF,TGCAGCGTGGGGGTTGGGACAGGGACTGAAGCTTTCTTT,NA,TRBV29-1,TRBJ1-1,TRBD1
CTSSLQPPSEAYNEQFF,TGCACCAGCAGCCTCCAGCCTCCTAGCGAGGCCTACAATGAGCAGTTCTTC,NA,TRBV1,TRBJ2-1,NA
CASRIPGQIHEQYF,TGTGCCAGCAGAATCCCGGGACAGATCCACGAGCAGTACTTC,NA,TRBV6-6,TRBJ2-7,TRBD1
CASSLGNRGRSYEQYF,TGTGCCAGCAGCTTAGGGAACAGGGGGAGATCGTACGAGCAGTACTTC,NA,TRBV7-6,TRBJ2-7,TRBD1
CASSFGQAAYEQYF,TGTGCCAGCAGCTTTGGACAGGCGGCCTACGAGCAGTACTTC,NA,TRBV7-6,TRBJ2-7,TRBD1
CASSRDRGFSYEQYF,TGTGCCAGCAGCCGGGACAGGGGGTTTTCCTACGAGCAGTACTTC,NA,TRBV27,TRBJ2-7,TRBD1
CASMLGGNEQFF,TGTGCCAGCATGCTAGGGGGCAATGAGCAGTTCTTC,NA,TRBV2,TRBJ2-1,NA
CAISEQIQETQYF,TGTGCCATCAGTGAACAGATCCAAGAGACCCAGTACTTC,once,TRBV10-3,TRBJ2-5,NA
CASSFFDRVKDYGYTF,TGTGCCAGCAGCTTCTTTGACAGGGTAAAAGACTATGGCTACACCTTC,NA,TRBV9,TRBJ1-2,TRBD1